This TCR beta chain was recovered during a study of T cells in Graves' hyperthyroidism and ophthalmopathy. Germline V gene data show CDR1 as LGHDT and CDR2 as YNNKEL (reference sequence). This CDR3 has 13 residues. V lost 3 bases and J lost 5; bases outside the gene matches: 0. This clonotype was detected many times. The investigators amplified TCR beta CDR3 regions from RNA transcripts. A first-round RT-PCR of the TCR CDR3 used the HTBI primer set. TCRdb processed the multiplex PCR reads anew with MiXCR; each CDR3 protein has one entry. The sample consists of approximately 330,000 distinct CDR3 sequences, 18% of them appearing once.

Sequencing was performed on blood. The source of this sequence is a woman aged 45-59 years with Graves' hyperthyroidism. J is TRBJ2-2 and V is TRBV3-1; 7 bases line up with TRBD1. In nucleotides, the CDR3 is TGTGCCAGCAGCCACAGGGGGACCGGGGAGCTGTTTTTT. Its translation: CASSHRGTGELFF.